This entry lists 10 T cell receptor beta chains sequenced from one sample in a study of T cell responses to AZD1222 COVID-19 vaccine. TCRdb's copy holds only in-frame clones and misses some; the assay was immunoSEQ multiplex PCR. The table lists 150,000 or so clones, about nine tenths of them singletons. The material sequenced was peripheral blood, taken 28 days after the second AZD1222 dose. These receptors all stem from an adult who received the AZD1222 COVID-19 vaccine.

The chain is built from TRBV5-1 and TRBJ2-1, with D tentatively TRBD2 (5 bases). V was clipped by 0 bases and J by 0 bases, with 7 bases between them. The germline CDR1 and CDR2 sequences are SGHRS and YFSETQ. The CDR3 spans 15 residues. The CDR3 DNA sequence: TGCGCCAGCAGCTTGGAAGGGAGCTCCTACAATGAGCAGTTCTTC. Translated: CASSLEGSSYNEQFF.

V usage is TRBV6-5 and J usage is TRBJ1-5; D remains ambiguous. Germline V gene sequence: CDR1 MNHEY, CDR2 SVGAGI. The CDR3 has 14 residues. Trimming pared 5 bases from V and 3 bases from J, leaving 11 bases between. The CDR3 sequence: CASSPGSANQPQHF. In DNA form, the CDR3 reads TGTGCCAGCAGTCCGGGATCGGCCAATCAGCCCCAGCATTTT.

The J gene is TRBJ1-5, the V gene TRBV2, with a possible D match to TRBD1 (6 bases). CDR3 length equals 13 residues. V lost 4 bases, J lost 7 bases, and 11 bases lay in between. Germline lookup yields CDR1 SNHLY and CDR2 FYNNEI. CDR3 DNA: TGTGCCAGCAGTGGCCGGCAGGGGCAGCCCCAGCATTTT. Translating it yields CASSGRQGQPQHF.

The CDR3: CASTTGVNPPNEKLFF. The CDR3 coding sequence is TGCGCCAGCACCACGGGAGTCAACCCTCCTAATGAAAAACTGTTTTTT. The chain recombines TRBV10-1 with TRBJ1-4; no clear D. The CDR3 covers 16 residues. V was trimmed by 7 bases and J by 3 bases, leaving 18 bases between them. CDR1 and CDR2 (germline): WNHNN, SYGVQD (reference sequence).

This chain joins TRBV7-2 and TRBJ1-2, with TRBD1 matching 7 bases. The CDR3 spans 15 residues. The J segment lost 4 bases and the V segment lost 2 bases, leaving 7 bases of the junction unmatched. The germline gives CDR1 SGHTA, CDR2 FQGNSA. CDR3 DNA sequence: TGTGCCAGCAGCTTAAACAGGGGAGGAAGCTATGGCTACACCTTC. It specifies CASSLNRGGSYGYTF.

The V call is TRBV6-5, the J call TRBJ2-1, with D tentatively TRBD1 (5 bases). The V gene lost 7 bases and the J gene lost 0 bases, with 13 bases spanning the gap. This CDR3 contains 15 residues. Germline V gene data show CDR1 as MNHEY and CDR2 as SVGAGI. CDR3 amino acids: CASTRGRGSYNEQFF. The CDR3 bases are TGTGCCAGCACTAGGGGAAGGGGCTCCTACAATGAGCAGTTCTTC.

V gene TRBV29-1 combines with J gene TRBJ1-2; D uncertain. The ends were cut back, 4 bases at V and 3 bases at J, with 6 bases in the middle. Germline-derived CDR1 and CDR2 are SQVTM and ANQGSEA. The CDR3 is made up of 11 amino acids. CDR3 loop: CSVVLDYGYTF. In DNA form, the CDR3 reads TGCAGCGTTGTTCTCGACTATGGCTACACCTTC.

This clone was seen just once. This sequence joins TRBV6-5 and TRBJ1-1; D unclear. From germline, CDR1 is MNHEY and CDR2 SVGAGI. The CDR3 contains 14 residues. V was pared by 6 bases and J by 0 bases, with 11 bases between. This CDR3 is CASSTRILNTEAFF. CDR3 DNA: TGTGCCAGCAGCACGAGGATCCTGAACACTGAAGCTTTCTTT.

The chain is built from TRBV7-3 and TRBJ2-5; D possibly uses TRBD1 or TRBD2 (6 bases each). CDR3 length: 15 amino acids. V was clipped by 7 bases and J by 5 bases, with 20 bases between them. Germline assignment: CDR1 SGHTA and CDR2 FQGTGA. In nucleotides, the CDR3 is TGTGCCAGCACCCCATTTGGGGGGCAGGGGGAGACCCAGTACTTC. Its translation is CASTPFGGQGETQYF.

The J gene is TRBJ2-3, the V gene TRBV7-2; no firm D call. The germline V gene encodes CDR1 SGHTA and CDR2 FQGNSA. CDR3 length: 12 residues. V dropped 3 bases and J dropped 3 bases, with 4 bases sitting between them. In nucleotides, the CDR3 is TGTGCCAGCAGCTTTGCGACAGATACGCAGTATTTT. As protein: CASSFATDTQYF.